This TCR beta chain comes out of a study of response to subunit inactivated influenza vaccine. Regarding the study as a whole: The authors proposed limited new T cell recruitment per seasonal influenza vaccination.

TCRdb itself ran the RT-PCR reads through MiXCR, one entry per CDR3 protein. The sample comprises 650,000 to 800,000 distinct CDR3 sequences, 18% of which are singletons, and about a tenth rests with the top ten. In its sample, this clonotype was seen a few times. Its antigen is currently unknown. Germline V gene data show CDR1 as ENHRY and CDR2 as SYGVKD. This CDR3 is built from 15 residues. The ends were cut back, 5 bases at V and 4 bases at J, with 17 bases in the middle. V gene TRBV10-3 combines with J gene TRBJ1-2; a possible D gene is TRBD1 (5 bases). Sequencing used PBMCs from blood, obtained approximately 5 days after vaccination. This clonotype originated in a man aged 45-65 years who received an inactivated influenza vaccine. This chain's CDR3 is CAISPRQHGSYGYTF. CDR3 nucleotides: TGTGCCATCAGTCCCCGACAGCACGGCTCCTATGGCTACACCTTC.